This T cell receptor (beta chain) was retrieved from a study of tumor-infiltrating lymphocytes in localized non-small cell lung cancer. Background on the study: The cohort mixed smokers and never-smokers, several histologies, and some post-neoadjuvant-chemotherapy samples. Tumor tissue and non-adjacent uninvolved lung came from each patient. The study's findings and limits: No T-cell fraction difference was seen between IM1 and IM2 tumors. Tumors had more T cell infiltration than uninvolved lung, per TCRbeta sequencing and CD3 counts.

The CDR3 length is 15 residues. The germline gives CDR1 MGHRA, CDR2 YSYEKL. V was shortened by 1 base and J by 2 bases, with 11 bases between the two germline ends. TCRdb keeps only in-frame clones here, not all; method: immunoSEQ multiplex PCR. The sample records approximately 12,000 clones, 80% to 85% being singletons. On this clone: Its target is unknown.

The chain is built from TRBV4-1 and TRBJ1-2; D unclear. The specimen was uninvolved lung tissue not adjacent to the tumor. The clonotype originates from a human donor with non-small cell lung cancer. The CDR3 region is CASSQVLSGNYGYTF. The CDR3 DNA sequence: TGCGCCAGCAGCCAAGTATTATCGGGCAACTATGGCTACACCTTC.